The TCR beta chain under discussion was sequenced for a study of T cells in Graves' hyperthyroidism and ophthalmopathy (dated by TCRdb to the late 2010s). In terms of the full investigation: Peripheral blood was collected at initial diagnosis, before any treatment. In several Graves' hyperthyroidism patients, the study also compared T-cell repertoires from thyroid tissue with T-cell repertoires from blood. TCR V-J signatures able to tell the groups apart were searched for in a discovery cohort of 90 to 100 patients, of whom 43 had Graves' ophthalmopathy and 55 to 60 had stable Graves' hyperthyroidism. According to the paper, TCR Vbeta CDR3 sequencing was carried out on 135 peripheral blood samples, which came from some 41 ophthalmopathy, around 74 hyperthyroidism and about 17 progressor patients. Once sampling was done, hyperthyroidism patients were given methimazole at a starting dose of 30 mg daily, whereas ophthalmopathy patients were given high-dose intravenous methylprednisolone. Prospective prediction of ophthalmopathy was tested in an independent validation cohort consisting of about 19 hyperthyroidism patients and 15 or so patients who later progressed to ophthalmopathy. The 100 or so discovery patients were divided at random into training and test sets in a 7:3 ratio. Broader findings and caveats from the paper: A 13 V-J signature model separated ophthalmopathy from stable hyperthyroidism, with approximately 86% sensitivity and roughly 81% specificity in cross-validation and 80%/75% in testing. No statistical method was used to fix the sample size in advance, and group allocation was not hidden from the investigators. In validation, the model predicted progression to ophthalmopathy with 55% to 71% sensitivity and about 72% specificity, a median of around 6.6 months before onset. Most expanded thyroid clonotypes (frequency above 0.001) were also detected in blood, suggesting blood repertoires may reflect thyroid immune responses.

TCR beta CDR3 regions were amplified from RNA transcripts. A first-round RT-PCR of the TCR CDR3 used the HTBI primer set with the Qiagen OneStep RT-PCR kit. Libraries were constructed in a second round of multiplex PCR, after which size selection and purification were performed. Libraries were sequenced paired-end with 100 bp reads on an Illumina HiSeq2000. The authors' pipeline ran thus. Raw data were processed with SOAPnuke, discarding reads with adapters, uncalled bases, mean Phred below 15, or no exact constant-primer or identifier match. COPE v1.2.5 was used to merge high-quality paired reads, and clonotypes were defined as unique nucleotide sequences. MiTCR v1.1 was used to align the clonotypes against IMGT TRBV, TRBD and TRBJ reference segments. Only V-J combinations with frequency above 0.0001, covering roughly 99% of repertoires, were analysed. The TCS score was defined as the ratio of F50 (clonal expansion) to E x V (chaos), calculated using BLOSUM62-based TCRdist between CDR3 peptides within each V-J. Welch's t-statistics and random forest reduced 514 V-J features to roughly 13, which were used in a naive Bayes classifier (R e1071). TCRdb reran the public reads through fastp at Q25 and MiXCR, keeping productive beta chains. Identical CDR3 protein sequences are pooled into one entry, listed with their most common genes and DNA. What appears here as the V and J calls and clone size reflects TCRdb's work, not the paper's. The sample table holds around 360,000 distinct CDR3 sequences, of which about 15% were seen once. The ten largest clonotypes hold approximately 19% of the sample.

As concerns this clonotype: Its binding antigen is unknown. A read error may account for a junction end that differs from germline.

In the ophthalmopathy patients, disease was moderately to severely active, with a Clinical Activity Score of 3 or more, a NOSPECS grade of 4 or more, and a duration of less than 3 months. Exclusion was applied to patients with uncontrolled infections, other autoimmune diseases, pregnancy or lactation. Diagnoses were based on clinical symptoms, serum thyroxine and TRAb, thyroid ultrasound and orbital computed tomography. PBMCs were separated from 8 to 10 ml of fresh peripheral blood using Ficoll-Paque density gradient centrifugation. Total RNA was extracted using Trizol reagent, and RNA quality was assessed on an Agilent 2100 Bioanalyzer. Input material: blood. The TCR originated in a woman aged 55-69 years with Graves' ophthalmopathy.

The CDR3 reads as follows: CASGLLREAAF. The nucleotides are TGCGCCAGCGGCCTGCTTCGGGAGGCGGCTTTT. The V and J genes are TRBV10-1 and TRBJ1-4, with the D segment identity uncertain. According to the germline V gene (reference sequence), CDR1 reads WNHNN and CDR2 reads SYGVQD. Taken from cysteine to phenylalanine, the CDR3 has 11 residues. CDR3 DNA only is kept here, 33 bases in frame from base 1.